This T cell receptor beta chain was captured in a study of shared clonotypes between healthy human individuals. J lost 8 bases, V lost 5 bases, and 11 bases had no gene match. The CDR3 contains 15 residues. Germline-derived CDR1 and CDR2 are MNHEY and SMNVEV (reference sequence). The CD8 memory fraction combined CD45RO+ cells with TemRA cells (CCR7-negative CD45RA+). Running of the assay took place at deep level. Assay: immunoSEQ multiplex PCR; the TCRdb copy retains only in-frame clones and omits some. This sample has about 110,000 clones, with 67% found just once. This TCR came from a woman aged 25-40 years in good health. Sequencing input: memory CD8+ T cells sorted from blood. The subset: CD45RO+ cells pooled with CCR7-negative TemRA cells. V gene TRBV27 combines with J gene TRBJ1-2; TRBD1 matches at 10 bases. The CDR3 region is CASSALTGGYTGYTF. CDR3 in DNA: TGTGCCAGCAGTGCCTTGACAGGGGGCTATACGGGCTACACCTTC.